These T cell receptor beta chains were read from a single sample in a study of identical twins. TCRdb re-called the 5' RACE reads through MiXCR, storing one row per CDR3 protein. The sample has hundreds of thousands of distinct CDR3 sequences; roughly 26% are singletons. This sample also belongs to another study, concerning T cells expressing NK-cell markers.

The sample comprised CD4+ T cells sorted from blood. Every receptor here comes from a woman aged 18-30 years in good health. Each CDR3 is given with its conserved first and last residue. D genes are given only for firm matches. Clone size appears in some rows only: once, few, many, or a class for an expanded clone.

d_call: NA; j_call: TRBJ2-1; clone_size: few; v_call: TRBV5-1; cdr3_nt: TGCGCCAGCACGGACTACTCCTACAATGAGCAGTTCTTC; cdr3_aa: CASTDYSYNEQFF
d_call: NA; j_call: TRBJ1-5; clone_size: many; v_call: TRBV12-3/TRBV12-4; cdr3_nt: TGTGCCAGCTCTGACAGGTTTAATCAGCCCCAGCATTTT; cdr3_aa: CASSDRFNQPQHF
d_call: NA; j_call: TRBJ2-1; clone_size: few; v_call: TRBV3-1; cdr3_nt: TGTGCCAGCAGCTCATCCCGGGACTTCGACAATGAGCAGTTCTTC; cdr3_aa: CASSSSRDFDNEQFF
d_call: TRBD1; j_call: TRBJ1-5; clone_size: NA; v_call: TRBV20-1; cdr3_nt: TGCAGTGCTGGGGACAGGGCCGTAGGCAATCAGCCCCAGCATTTT; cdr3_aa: CSAGDRAVGNQPQHF
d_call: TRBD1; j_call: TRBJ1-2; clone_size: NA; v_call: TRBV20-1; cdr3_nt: TGCAGTGCTGGGCGGGTCAGGGACAGAGCCACCTTC; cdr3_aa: CSAGRVRDRATF
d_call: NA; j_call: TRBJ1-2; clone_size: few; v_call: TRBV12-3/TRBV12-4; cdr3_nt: TGTGCCAGCAGTACGGCACAGGCATATGGCTACACCTTC; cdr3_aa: CASSTAQAYGYTF
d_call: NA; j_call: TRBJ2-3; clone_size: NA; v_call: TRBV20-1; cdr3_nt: TGCAGTGCTAGAGATCCCACCCCCGATACGCAGTATTTT; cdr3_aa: CSARDPTPDTQYF
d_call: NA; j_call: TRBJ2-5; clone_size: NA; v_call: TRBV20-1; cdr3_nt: TGCAGTGCAAAGTGGCCCTCCCGGGAGACCCAGTACTTC; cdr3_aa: CSAKWPSRETQYF
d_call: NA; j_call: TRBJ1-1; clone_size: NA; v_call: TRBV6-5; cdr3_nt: TGTGCCAGCAGTCCCCGGGGAACAGGGGCTTTCTTT; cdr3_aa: CASSPRGTGAFF
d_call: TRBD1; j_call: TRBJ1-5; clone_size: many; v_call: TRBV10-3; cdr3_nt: TGTGCCATCAGTGCCACAGGGGAAACTATTCAGCCCCAGCATTTT; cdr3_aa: CAISATGETIQPQHF
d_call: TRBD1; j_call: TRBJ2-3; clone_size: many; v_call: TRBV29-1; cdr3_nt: TGCAGCGTTCGGGACAGGGGAGGAGATACGCAGTATTTT; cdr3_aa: CSVRDRGGDTQYF
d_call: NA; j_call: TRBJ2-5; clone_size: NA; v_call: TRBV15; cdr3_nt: TGTGCCACCAGCAAGTTTGGTGGGGAAGAGACCCAGTACTTC; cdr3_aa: CATSKFGGEETQYF
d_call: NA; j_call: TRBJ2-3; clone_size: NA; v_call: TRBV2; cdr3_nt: TGTGCCAGCACTGGACTTGGAGATACGCAGTATTTT; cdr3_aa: CASTGLGDTQYF
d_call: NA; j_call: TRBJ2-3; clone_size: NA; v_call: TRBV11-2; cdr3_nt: TGTGCCAGCAGCTGGGTGGGGGACACGGCTGATACGCAGTATTTT; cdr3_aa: CASSWVGDTADTQYF
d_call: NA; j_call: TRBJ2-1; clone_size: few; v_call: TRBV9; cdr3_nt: TGTGCCAGCAGCGTAAGCTTGAACTCCTACAATGAGCAGTTCTTC; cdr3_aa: CASSVSLNSYNEQFF
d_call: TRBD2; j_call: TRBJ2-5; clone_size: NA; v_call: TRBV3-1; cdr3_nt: TGTGCCAGCAGCCAGGCTAGCGGTGGCGGTGCCCAGTACTTC; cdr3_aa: CASSQASGGGAQYF
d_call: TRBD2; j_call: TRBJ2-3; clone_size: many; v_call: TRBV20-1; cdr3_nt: TGCAGTGCTTACCCCTCGCGGGGGAACACAGATACGCAGTATTTT; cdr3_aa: CSAYPSRGNTDTQYF
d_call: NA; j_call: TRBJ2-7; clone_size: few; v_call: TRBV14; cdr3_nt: TGTGCCAGCAGACCACAGACAGGACCCCCCTACGAGCAGTACTTC; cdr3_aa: CASRPQTGPPYEQYF
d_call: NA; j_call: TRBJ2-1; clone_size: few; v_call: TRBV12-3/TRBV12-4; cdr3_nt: TGTGCCAGCAGCCGGGGGACTTTGGGTGAGCAGTTCTTC; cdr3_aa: CASSRGTLGEQFF
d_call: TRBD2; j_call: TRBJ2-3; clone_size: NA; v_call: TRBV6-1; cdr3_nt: TGTGCCAGTAAAGGTCTAGCGGGAGGCCGAAGCACAGATACGCAGTATTTT; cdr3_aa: CASKGLAGGRSTDTQYF
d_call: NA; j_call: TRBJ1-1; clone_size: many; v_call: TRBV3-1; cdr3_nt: TGTGCCAGCAGCCAAGGCCGGGGGACTGAAGCTTTCTTT; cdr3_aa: CASSQGRGTEAFF
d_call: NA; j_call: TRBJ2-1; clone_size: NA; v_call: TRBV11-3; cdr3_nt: TGTGCCAGCAGGAACCCGGCTGCCAGCGATGAGCAGTTCTTC; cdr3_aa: CASRNPAASDEQFF
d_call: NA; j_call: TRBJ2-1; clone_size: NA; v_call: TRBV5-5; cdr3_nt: TGTGCCAGCAGCCGAGAATACCAAACCTACAATGAGCAGTTCTTC; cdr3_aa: CASSREYQTYNEQFF
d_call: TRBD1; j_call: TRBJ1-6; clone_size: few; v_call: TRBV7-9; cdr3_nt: TGTGCCAGCAGCCTAGGACAGGCCTATAATTCACCCCTCCACTTT; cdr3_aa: CASSLGQAYNSPLHF
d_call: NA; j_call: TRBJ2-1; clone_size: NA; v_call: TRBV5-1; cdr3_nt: TGCGCCAGCAGCCTGGGGGCGTCAGATGAGCAGTTCTTC; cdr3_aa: CASSLGASDEQFF
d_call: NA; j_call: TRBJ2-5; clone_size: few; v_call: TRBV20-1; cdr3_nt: TGCAGTGCTAGACCGTCGACTTCTCAAGAGACCCAGTACTTC; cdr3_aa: CSARPSTSQETQYF
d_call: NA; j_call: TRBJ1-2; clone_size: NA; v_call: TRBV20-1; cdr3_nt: TGCAGTGCCCGAGCCCCAGGGAACTATGGCTACACCTTC; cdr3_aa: CSARAPGNYGYTF
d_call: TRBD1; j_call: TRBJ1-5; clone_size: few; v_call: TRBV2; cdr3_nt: TGTGCCAGCAGTACCACCGGACAGGGGCTCAGCCATTTT; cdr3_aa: CASSTTGQGLSHF
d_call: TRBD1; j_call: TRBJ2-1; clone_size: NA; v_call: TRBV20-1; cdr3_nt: TGCAGTGCTACCGGACAGGGAACGCCGTCTTTCTTC; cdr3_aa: CSATGQGTPSFF
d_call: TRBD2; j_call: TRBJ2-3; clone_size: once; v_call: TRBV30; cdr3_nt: TGTGCCTGGGCACAGGGACTAGCGGGAGCAGATACGCAGTATTTT; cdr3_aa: CAWAQGLAGADTQYF
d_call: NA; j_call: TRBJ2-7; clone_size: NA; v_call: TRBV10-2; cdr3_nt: TGCGCCAGCAGTGAGTCGGGACCCGTTTACGAGCAGTACTTC; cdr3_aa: CASSESGPVYEQYF
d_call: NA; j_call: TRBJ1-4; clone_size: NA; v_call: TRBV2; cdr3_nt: TGTGCCAGCAGTCCATCCGATTATGCAACTAATGAAAAACTGTTTTTT; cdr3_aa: CASSPSDYATNEKLFF
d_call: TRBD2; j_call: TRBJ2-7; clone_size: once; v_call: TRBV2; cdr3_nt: TGTGCCAGCATGGCGACTAGCGGATCCTACGAGCAGTACTTC; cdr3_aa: CASMATSGSYEQYF
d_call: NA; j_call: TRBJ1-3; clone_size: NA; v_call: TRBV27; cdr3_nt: TGTGCCAGCAGTTTAACCCAGCCGCGGTGGGGGGCCACCATATATTTT; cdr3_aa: CASSLTQPRWGATIYF
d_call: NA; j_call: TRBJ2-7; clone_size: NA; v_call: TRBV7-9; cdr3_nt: TGTGCCAGCAGCTCAGAGGGGGAGCAGTACTTC; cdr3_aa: CASSSEGEQYF
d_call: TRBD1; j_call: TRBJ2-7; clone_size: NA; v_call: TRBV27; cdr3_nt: TGTGCCAGCAGTTTGTCGTACAGGGGGCTGTACGAGCAGTACTTC; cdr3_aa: CASSLSYRGLYEQYF
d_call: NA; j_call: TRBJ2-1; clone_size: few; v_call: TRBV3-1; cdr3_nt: TGTGCCAGCAGCCAAGGCGAGATCAATGAGCAGTTCTTC; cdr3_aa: CASSQGEINEQFF
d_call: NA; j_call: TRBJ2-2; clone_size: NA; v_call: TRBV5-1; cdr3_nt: TGCGCCAGCAGTGGTCTGAACACCGGGGATCTGTTTTTT; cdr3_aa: CASSGLNTGDLFF
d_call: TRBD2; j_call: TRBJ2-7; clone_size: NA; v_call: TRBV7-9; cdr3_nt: TGTGCCAGCAGCTTCAGACTAGCGGGGATATACGAGCAGTACTTC; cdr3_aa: CASSFRLAGIYEQYF
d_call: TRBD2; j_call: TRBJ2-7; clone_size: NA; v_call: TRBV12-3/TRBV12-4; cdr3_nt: TGTGCCAGCAGGCGGGGACTAGAGGCTGGGGAGCAGTACTTC; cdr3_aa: CASRRGLEAGEQYF
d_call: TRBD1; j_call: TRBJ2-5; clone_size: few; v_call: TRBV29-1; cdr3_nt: TGCAGCGTTTCTTCTCCGGGACAGGGTCAAGAGACCCAGTACTTC; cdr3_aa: CSVSSPGQGQETQYF
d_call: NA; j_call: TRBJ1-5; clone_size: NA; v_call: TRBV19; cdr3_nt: TGTGCCAGTAGTCACCGGACAAACCAGCCCCAGCATTTT; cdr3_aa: CASSHRTNQPQHF
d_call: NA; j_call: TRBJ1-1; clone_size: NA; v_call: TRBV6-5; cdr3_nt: TGTGCCAGCGTAGGATCCGGCCGTGAAGCTTTCTTT; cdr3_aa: CASVGSGREAFF
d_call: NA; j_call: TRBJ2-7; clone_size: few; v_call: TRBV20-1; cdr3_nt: TGCAGTGCAGCCCGGGGTAGCGCTACCTACGAGCAGTACTTC; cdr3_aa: CSAARGSATYEQYF
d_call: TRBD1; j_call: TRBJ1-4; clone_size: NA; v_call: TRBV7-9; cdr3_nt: TGTGCCAGCAGCTTAAAATCCCCTCAACAGGGGCCTTTCCCCCTGTTTTTT; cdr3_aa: CASSLKSPQQGPFPLFF
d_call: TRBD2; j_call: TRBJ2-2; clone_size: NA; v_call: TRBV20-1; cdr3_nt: TGCAGTGCCCATCGGGAGGGCGGGGAGCTGTTTTTT; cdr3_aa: CSAHREGGELFF
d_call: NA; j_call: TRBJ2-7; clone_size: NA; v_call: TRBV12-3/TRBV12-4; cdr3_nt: TGTGCCAGCAGTCCTCGGAGCGGAAACTCCTACGAGCAGTACTTC; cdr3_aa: CASSPRSGNSYEQYF